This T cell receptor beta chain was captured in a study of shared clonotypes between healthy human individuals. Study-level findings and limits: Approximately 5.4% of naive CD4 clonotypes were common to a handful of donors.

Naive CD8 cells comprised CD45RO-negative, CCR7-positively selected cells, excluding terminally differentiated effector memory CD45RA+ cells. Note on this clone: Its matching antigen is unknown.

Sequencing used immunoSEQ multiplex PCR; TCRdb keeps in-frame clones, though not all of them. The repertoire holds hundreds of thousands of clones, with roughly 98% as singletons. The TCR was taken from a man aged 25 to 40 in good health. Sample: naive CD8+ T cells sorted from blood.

The CDR3 region is CASSSGTGLEQFF. The CDR3 region has the DNA TGTGCCAGCAGCTCCGGGACAGGGCTTGAGCAGTTCTTC. The chain joins TRBV7-7 to TRBJ2-1, with 9 bases fitting TRBD1. This CDR3 region has 13 residues. V was clipped by 4 bases and J by 9 bases; unmatched bases: 4. The germline V gene encodes CDR1 SSHAT and CDR2 FNYEAQ (reference sequence).